The rows below give T cell receptor beta chains drawn from one sample of a study of T cells and Merkel cell carcinoma outcomes. The assay was immunoSEQ multiplex PCR, and TCRdb's table has in-frame clones only and misses some. The table shows 5,000 to 8,000 clones, with 90% occurring only once. The sequencing sample was made of tumor tissue from Merkel cell carcinoma. These receptors were collected from a human donor with Merkel cell carcinoma. CDR3s include the opening cysteine and the closing phenylalanine or tryptophan. D genes are given only for firm matches. Where a row states a size, it is once, few, many or the class of an expanded clone; other rows omit it.

TRBJ1-6 TRBV7-9 NA NA CASNYAGPRDDYNSPLHF TGTGCCAGCAACTATGCGGGGCCTAGGGATGATTATAATTCACCCCTCCACTTT
TRBJ2-5 TRBV2 TRBD2 once CASSLRGTGGETQYF TGTGCCAGCAGCCTGCGGGGCACGGGGGGAGAGACCCAGTACTTC
TRBJ2-7 TRBV19 NA NA CASSMAGNPYEQYF TGTGCCAGTAGTATGGCCGGGAACCCCTACGAGCAGTACTTC
TRBJ2-5 TRBV30 NA once CAWSVFPRKTQYF TGTGCCTGGAGTGTATTCCCTCGAAAGACCCAGTACTTC
TRBJ1-1 TRBV10-3 TRBD1 NA CAIRRTGDGNEAFF TGTGCCATCAGAAGGACAGGGGATGGTAATGAAGCTTTCTTT
TRBJ2-6 TRBV6-5 NA NA CASSITSGANVLTF TGTGCCAGCAGCATCACCTCTGGGGCCAACGTCCTGACTTTC
TRBJ2-5 TRBV5-6 TRBD2 NA CASSLGAGVIQETQYF TGTGCCAGCAGCTTGGGAGCGGGGGTGATCCAAGAGACCCAGTACTTC
TRBJ2-4 TRBV7-2 NA NA CASSLRGGASTKNIQYF TGTGCCAGCAGCTTACGAGGGGGGGCGAGTACCAAAAACATTCAGTACTTC
TRBJ1-1 TRBV18 NA NA CASSQKAGEAFF TGTGCCAGCTCACAAAAGGCAGGTGAAGCTTTCTTT
TRBJ1-2 TRBV2 NA NA CASSAQINYGYTF TGTGCCAGCAGTGCACAGATAAACTATGGCTACACCTTC
TRBJ2-7 TRBV7-7 NA once CASSLSGSGRNEQYF TGTGCTAGCAGCTTAAGTGGGTCAGGGAGGAACGAGCAGTACTTC
TRBJ1-5 TRBV21-1 NA NA CASPNTGEDQPQHF TGTGCCAGCCCGAACACAGGGGAAGATCAGCCCCAGCATTTT
TRBJ2-6 TRBV5-1 NA NA CASSFGKSSGANVLTF TGCGCCAGCAGCTTTGGCAAAAGCTCTGGGGCCAACGTCCTGACTTTC
TRBJ1-6 TRBV30 TRBD1 NA CAWIPPDRGHSPLHF TGTGCCTGGATTCCCCCCGACAGGGGTCATTCACCCCTCCACTTT
TRBJ1-1 TRBV4-3 NA NA CASSQDLGSGNTEAFF TGCGCCAGCAGCCAAGATCTTGGAAGTGGGAACACTGAAGCTTTCTTT
TRBJ1-1 TRBV7-9 NA NA CASSLGDQVMNTEAFF TGTGCCAGCAGCTTAGGTGACCAGGTCATGAACACTGAAGCTTTCTTT
TRBJ2-2 TRBV30 NA NA CAWSGANPLGELFF TGTGCCTGGAGTGGCGCAAACCCTCTCGGGGAGCTGTTTTTT
TRBJ2-2 TRBV18 NA NA CASSLSPRTAGELFF TGTGCCAGCTCACTCTCACCAAGGACGGCCGGGGAGTTGTTTTTT
TRBJ2-7 TRBV7-2 TRBD2 NA CASSLESSGGGYKQYF TGTGCCAGCAGCTTAGAGTCTAGCGGGGGGGGTTACAAGCAGTACTTC
TRBJ2-2 TRBV29-1 NA NA CSVGGTGELFF TGCAGCGTTGGGGGCACCGGGGAGCTGTTTTTT
TRBJ2-7 TRBV7-9 NA NA CASSLEASSYEQYF TGTGCCAGCAGCTTAGAGGCTAGCTCCTACGAGCAGTACTTC
TRBJ1-4 TRBV9 TRBD1 NA CASSEGTATNEKLFF TGTGCCAGCAGCGAGGGGACAGCAACTAATGAAAAACTGTTTTTT
TRBJ2-5 TRBV27 NA NA CASSPLGGGPQSQYF TGTGCCAGCAGTCCGCTTGGGGGGGGCCCTCAATCACAGTACTTC
TRBJ2-5 TRBV10-3 NA NA CAISDRQETQYF TGTGCCATCAGTGACCGGCAAGAGACCCAGTACTTC
TRBJ2-1 TRBV5-4 TRBD2 few CASSLVGQRGEQFF TGTGCCAGCAGCTTGGTAGGCCAGCGGGGTGAGCAGTTCTTC
TRBJ2-5 TRBV5-5 TRBD1 NA CASSLGGQGNQETQYF TGTGCCAGCAGCTTGGGCGGACAGGGGAACCAAGAGACCCAGTACTTC
TRBJ1-5 TRBV20-1 NA NA CSASLGDLQHF TGCAGTGCTAGTCTTGGGGACCTCCAGCATTTT
TRBJ1-1 TRBV5-1 TRBD1 NA CASSWGTGPRRTEAFF TGCGCCAGCAGCTGGGGGACAGGGCCCCGAAGGACTGAAGCTTTCTTT
TRBJ2-2 TRBV30 NA NA CAWSLRLYGGGELFF TGTGCCTGGAGTTTAAGACTCTACGGGGGCGGGGAGCTGTTTTTT
TRBJ2-6 TRBV7-9 TRBD1 NA CASSTGEFHSGANVLTF TGTGCCAGCAGTACAGGGGAGTTTCACTCTGGGGCCAACGTCCTGACTTTC
TRBJ1-4 TRBV7-9 NA NA CASSLAVGEKLFF TGTGCCAGCAGCTTAGCGGTGGGGGAAAAACTGTTTTTT
TRBJ1-3 TRBV5-1 NA NA CASSLGPRMGATRGNTIYF TGCGCCAGCAGCTTAGGACCCCGAATGGGGGCCACGAGGGGAAACACCATATATTTT
TRBJ1-2 TRBV27 NA NA CASSLTTGGNYGYTF TGTGCCAGCAGTTTAACGACGGGGGGTAACTATGGCTACACCTTC
TRBJ1-2 TRBV6-5 TRBD1 NA CASSGQGGNHYGYTF TGTGCCAGCAGTGGACAGGGTGGGAACCACTATGGCTACACCTTC
TRBJ2-7 TRBV7-2 NA NA CASSPRRAYEQYF TGTGCCAGCAGCCCCCGCAGGGCCTACGAGCAGTACTTC
TRBJ2-1 TRBV19 NA NA CASSTFSQYNEQFF TGTGCCAGTAGTACCTTCAGCCAGTACAATGAGCAGTTCTTC
TRBJ1-5 TRBV6-1 NA NA CATSDSGRQPQHF TGTGCCACCTCAGACTCGGGGAGACAGCCCCAGCATTTT
TRBJ2-4 TRBV5-6 NA NA CASSLLGRIAKNIQYF TGTGCCAGCAGCTTGCTGGGACGAATAGCCAAAAACATTCAGTACTTC
TRBJ2-1 TRBV6-6 NA NA CASSLANEQFF TGTGCCAGCAGTCTAGCCAATGAGCAGTTCTTC
TRBJ2-7 TRBV7-2 TRBD2 NA CASSLGPGGGNEQYF TGTGCCAGCAGCTTAGGGCCTGGCGGGGGGAACGAGCAGTACTTC
TRBJ2-6 TRBV23-1 NA once CATRDSVRCSGANVLTF TGCGCCACCAGGGACTCCGTGCGGTGCTCTGGGGCCAACGTCCTGACTTTC
TRBJ1-2 TRBV20-1 NA NA CSAVLGYGYTF TGCAGTGCTGTACTCGGGTATGGCTACACCTTC
TRBJ2-5 TRBV4-2 TRBD2 NA CASSQGGGAQETQYF TGTGCCAGCAGCCAAGGCGGGGGGGCCCAAGAGACCCAGTACTTC
TRBJ2-4 TRBV5-1 NA NA CASSQGEGGIQYF TGCGCCAGCAGCCAGGGAGAGGGTGGCATTCAGTACTTC
TRBJ1-1 TRBV10-2 NA NA CASSTRGSTEAFF TGCGCCAGCAGTACGAGGGGGAGCACTGAAGCTTTCTTT
TRBJ1-2 TRBV20-1 NA NA CSAREDGYTF TGCAGTGCTAGAGAAGATGGCTACACCTTC
TRBJ1-5 TRBV4-3 NA NA CASSQGRSSNQPQHF TGCGCCAGCAGCCAAGGCAGGAGTAGCAATCAGCCCCAGCATTTT
TRBJ1-2 TRBV5-1 TRBD1 NA CASSLEWDRDEGYTF TGCGCCAGCAGCTTGGAGTGGGACAGGGACGAAGGCTACACCTTC
TRBJ2-7 TRBV27 TRBD2 NA CASSSGGYEQYF TGTGCCAGCAGTTCCGGGGGGTACGAGCAGTACTTC
TRBJ2-5 TRBV7-9 TRBD2 NA CASSLSLAETQYF TGTGCCAGCAGCTTATCACTAGCGGAGACCCAGTACTTC
TRBJ2-5 TRBV2 TRBD1 NA CASRTYRGQETQYF TGTGCCAGCAGGACTTACAGGGGCCAAGAGACCCAGTACTTC
TRBJ2-3 TRBV5-4 TRBD1 NA CASSQYRTGQGDTQYF TGTGCCAGCAGCCAGTATCGGACAGGCCAGGGAGATACGCAGTATTTT
TRBJ2-1 TRBV4-3 NA NA CASSQEGWNEQFF TGCGCCAGCAGCCAAGAGGGCTGGAATGAGCAGTTCTTC
TRBJ2-1 TRBV18 NA once CASSLPGVYNEQFF TGTGCCAGCTCACTTCCCGGGGTGTACAATGAGCAGTTCTTC
TRBJ1-1 TRBV30 NA NA CAWSLTAQEAFF TGTGCCTGGAGTCTAACAGCCCAAGAAGCTTTCTTT
TRBJ1-2 TRBV30 NA NA CAWSYLTGYGYTF TGTGCCTGGAGCTACCTGACAGGCTATGGCTACACCTTC
TRBJ1-2 TRBV14 TRBD1 once CASSPGTGKHGYTF TGTGCCAGCAGCCCCGGGACAGGGAAGCATGGCTACACCTTC
TRBJ2-7 TRBV11-2 TRBD2 once CASSFGLAGSTYEQYF TGTGCCAGCAGCTTCGGACTAGCGGGGAGTACCTACGAGCAGTACTTC